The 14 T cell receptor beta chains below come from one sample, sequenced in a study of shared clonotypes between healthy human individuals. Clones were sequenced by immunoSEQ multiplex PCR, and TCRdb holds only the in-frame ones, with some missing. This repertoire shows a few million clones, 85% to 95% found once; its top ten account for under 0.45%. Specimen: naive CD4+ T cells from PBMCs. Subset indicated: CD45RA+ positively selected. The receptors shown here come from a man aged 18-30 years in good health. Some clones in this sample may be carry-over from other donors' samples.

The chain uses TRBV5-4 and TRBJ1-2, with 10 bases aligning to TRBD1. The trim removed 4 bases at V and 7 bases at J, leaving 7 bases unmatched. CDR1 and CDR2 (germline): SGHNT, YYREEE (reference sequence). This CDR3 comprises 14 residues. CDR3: CASSIRQGALGYTF. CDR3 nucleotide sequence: TGTGCCAGCAGCATAAGACAGGGGGCGCTTGGCTACACCTTC.

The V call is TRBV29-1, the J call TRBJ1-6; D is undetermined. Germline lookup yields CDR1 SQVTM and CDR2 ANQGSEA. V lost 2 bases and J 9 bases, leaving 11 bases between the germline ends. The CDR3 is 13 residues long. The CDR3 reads CSVESQEGSPLHF. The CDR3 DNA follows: TGCAGCGTTGAATCCCAGGAGGGTTCACCCCTCCACTTT.

The CDR3, as DNA: TGTGCCAGCAGCCTCACAGCCACCGGGGAGCTGTTTTTT. The encoded protein is CASSLTATGELFF. V and J are TRBV2 and TRBJ2-2; D gene ambiguous. The V end was cut by 6 bases, the J end by 4 bases, with 9 bases between. Germline lookup yields CDR1 SNHLY and CDR2 FYNNEI. The length of the CDR3 is 13 residues.

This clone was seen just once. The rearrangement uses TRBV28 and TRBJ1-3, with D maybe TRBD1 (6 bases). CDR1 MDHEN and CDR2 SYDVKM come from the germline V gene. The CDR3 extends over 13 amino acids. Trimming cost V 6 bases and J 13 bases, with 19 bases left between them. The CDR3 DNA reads TGTGCCAGCAGCCAAGAGGGGGGACTTCCAATATATTTT. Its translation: CASSQEGGLPIYF.

The CDR3 here is CASSKPQQHGYTF. CDR3 DNA: TGCGCCAGCTCCAAGCCACAGCAACATGGCTACACCTTC. The chain combines TRBV5-1 with TRBJ1-2; D is undetermined. Looked up from germline, CDR1 is SGHRS and CDR2 is YFSETQ. The CDR3 contains 13 residues. Trimming left V 7 bases short and J 6 bases short, with 16 bases between.

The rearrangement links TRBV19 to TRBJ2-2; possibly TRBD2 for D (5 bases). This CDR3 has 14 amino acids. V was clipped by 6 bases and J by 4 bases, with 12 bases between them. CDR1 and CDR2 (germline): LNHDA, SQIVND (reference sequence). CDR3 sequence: CASRPSDFTGELFF. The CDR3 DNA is TGTGCCAGTAGGCCATCGGACTTCACCGGGGAGCTGTTTTTT.

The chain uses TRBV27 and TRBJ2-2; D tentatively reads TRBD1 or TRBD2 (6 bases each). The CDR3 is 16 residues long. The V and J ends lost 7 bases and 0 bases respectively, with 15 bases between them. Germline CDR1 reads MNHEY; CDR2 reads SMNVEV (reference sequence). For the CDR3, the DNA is TGTGCCAGCAACTCGTGGGGGGCCACGAACACCGGGGAGCTGTTTTTT. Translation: CASNSWGATNTGELFF.

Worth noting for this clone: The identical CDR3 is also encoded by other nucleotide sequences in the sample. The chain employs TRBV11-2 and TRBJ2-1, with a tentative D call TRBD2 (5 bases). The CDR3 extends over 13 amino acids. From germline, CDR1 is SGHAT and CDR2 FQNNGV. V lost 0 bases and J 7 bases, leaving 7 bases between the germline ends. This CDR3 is CASSLDRRNEQFF. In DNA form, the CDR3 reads TGTGCCAGCAGCTTAGATCGGAGGAATGAGCAGTTCTTC.

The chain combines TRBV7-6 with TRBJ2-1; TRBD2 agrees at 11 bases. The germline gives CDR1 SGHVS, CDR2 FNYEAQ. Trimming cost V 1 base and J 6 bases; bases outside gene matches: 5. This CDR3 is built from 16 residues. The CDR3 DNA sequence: TGTGCCAGCAGCTTAGTCTGGACTAGCGGGTTCAATGAGCAGTTCTTC. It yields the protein CASSLVWTSGFNEQFF. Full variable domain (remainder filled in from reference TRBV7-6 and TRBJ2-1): GAGVSQSPRYKVTKRGQDVALRCDPISGHVSLYWYRQALGQGPEFLTYFNYEAQQDKSGLPNDRFSAERPEGSISTLTIQRTEQRDSAMYRCASSLVWTSGFNEQFFGPGTRLTVL.

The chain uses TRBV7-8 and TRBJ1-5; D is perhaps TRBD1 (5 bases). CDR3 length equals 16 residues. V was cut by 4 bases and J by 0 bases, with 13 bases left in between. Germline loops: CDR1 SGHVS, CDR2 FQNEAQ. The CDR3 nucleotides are TGTGCCAGCAGCTCCGACAGCGACCGTAGCAATCAGCCCCAGCATTTT. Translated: CASSSDSDRSNQPQHF. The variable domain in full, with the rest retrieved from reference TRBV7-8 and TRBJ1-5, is GAGVSQSPRYKVAKRGQDVALRCDPISGHVSLFWYQQALGQGPEFLTYFQNEAQLDKSGLPSDRFFAERPEGSVSTLKIQRTQQEDSAVYLCASSSDSDRSNQPQHFGDGTRLSIL.

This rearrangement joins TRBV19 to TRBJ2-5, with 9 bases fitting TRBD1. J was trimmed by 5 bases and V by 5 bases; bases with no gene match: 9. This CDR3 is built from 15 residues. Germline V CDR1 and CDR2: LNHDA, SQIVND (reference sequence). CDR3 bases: TGTGCCAGTAGTGCTGTAACAGGGGGCAGGGAGACCCAGTACTTC. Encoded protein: CASSAVTGGRETQYF. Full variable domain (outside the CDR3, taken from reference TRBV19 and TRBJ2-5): DGGITQSPKYLFRKEGQNVTLSCEQNLNHDAMYWYRQDPGQGLRLIYYSQIVNDFQKGDIAEGYSVSREKKESFPLTVTSAQKNPTAFYLCASSAVTGGRETQYFGPGTRLLVL.

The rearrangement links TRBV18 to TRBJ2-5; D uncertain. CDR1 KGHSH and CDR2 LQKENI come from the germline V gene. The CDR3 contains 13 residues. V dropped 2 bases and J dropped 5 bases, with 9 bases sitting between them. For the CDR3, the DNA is TGTGCCAGCTCACCAACGCCTTGGGAGACCCAGTACTTC. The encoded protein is CASSPTPWETQYF.

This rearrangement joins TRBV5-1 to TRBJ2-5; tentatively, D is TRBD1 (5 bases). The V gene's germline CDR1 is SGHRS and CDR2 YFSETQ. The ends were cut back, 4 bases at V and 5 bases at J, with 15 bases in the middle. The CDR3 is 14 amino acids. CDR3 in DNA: TGCGCCAGCAGCCCCCCCCTGGGGCAGGAGACCCAGTACTTC. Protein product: CASSPPLGQETQYF. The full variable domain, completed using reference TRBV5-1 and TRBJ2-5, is KAGVTQTPRYLIKTRGQQVTLSCSPISGHRSVSWYQQTPGQGLQFLFEYFSETQRNKGNFPGRFSGRQFSNSRSEMNVSTLELGDSALYLCASSPPLGQETQYFGPGTRLLVL.

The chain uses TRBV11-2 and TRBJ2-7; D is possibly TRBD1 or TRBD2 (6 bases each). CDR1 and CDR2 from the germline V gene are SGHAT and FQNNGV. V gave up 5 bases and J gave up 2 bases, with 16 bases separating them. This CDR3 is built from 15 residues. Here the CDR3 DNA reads TGTGCCAGCAGCACTATCCGGGGGACAACCTACGAGCAGTACTTC. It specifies CASSTIRGTTYEQYF. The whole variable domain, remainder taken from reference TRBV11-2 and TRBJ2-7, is EAGVAQSPRYKIIEKRQSVAFWCNPISGHATLYWYQQILGQGPKLLIQFQNNGVVDDSQLPKDRFSAERLKGVDSTLKIQPAKLEDSAVYLCASSTIRGTTYEQYFGPGTRLTVT.